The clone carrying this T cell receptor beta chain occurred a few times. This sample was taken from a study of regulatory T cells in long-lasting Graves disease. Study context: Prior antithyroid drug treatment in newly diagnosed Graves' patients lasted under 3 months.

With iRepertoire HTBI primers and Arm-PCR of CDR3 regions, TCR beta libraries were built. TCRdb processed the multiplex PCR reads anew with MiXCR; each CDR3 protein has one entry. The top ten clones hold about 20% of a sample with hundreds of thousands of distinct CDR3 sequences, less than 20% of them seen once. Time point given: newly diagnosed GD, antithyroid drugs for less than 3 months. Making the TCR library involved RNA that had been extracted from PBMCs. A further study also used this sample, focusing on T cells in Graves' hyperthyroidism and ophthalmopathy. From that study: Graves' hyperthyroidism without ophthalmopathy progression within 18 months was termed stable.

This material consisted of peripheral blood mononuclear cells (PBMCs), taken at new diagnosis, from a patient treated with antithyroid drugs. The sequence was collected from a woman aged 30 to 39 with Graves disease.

CDR3 DNA: TGCGCCAGCAGTGAGTCGGGTCCAAGTCAAGAGACCCAGTACTTC. Its protein product is CASSESGPSQETQYF. The rearrangement joins TRBV10-2 to TRBJ2-5; D is unclear. Germline lookup yields CDR1 WSHSY and CDR2 SAAADI. With 0 bases removed from V and 2 bases from J, the gap between germline ends came to 10 bases. The CDR3 spans 15 residues.